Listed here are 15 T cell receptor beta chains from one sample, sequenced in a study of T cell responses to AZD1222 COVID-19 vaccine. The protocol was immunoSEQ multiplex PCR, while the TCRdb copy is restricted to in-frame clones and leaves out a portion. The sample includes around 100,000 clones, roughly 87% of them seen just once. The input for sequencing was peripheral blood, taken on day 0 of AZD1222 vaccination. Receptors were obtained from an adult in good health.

The chain's CDR3 is CASSKEGRLLSYEQYF. In DNA, the CDR3 is TGTGCCAGCAGCAAAGAGGGCAGGCTCCTCTCCTACGAGCAGTACTTC. The chain employs TRBV21-1 and TRBJ2-7. TRBV21-1 is recorded as a pseudogene. This CDR3 region has 16 residues.

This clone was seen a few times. The CDR3 coding sequence is TGTGCCAGCAGTGTCGAGGTCTCGGGAGGGGGCTACACCTTC. Protein: CASSVEVSGGGYTF. V gene TRBV28 combines with J gene TRBJ1-2, with D unresolved. Germline CDR1 reads MDHEN; CDR2 reads SYDVKM. Trimming removed 5 bases at V and 8 bases at J, with 18 bases between. This CDR3 has 14 residues.

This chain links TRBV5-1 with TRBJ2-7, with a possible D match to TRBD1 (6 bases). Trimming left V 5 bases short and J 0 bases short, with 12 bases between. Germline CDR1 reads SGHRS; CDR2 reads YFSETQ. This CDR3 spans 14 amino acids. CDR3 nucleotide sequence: TGCGCCAGCAGTCTTACAGGGAGCTCCTACGAGCAGTACTTC. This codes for CASSLTGSSYEQYF.

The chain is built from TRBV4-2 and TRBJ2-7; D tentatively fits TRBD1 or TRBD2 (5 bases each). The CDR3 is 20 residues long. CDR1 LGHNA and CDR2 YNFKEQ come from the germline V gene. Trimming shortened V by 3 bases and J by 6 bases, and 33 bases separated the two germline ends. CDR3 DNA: TGTGCCAGCAGCCACCCGCCGGGACGCCACACCCAAGCGGCTCTCGGCGAGCAGTACTTC. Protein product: CASSHPPGRHTQAALGEQYF.

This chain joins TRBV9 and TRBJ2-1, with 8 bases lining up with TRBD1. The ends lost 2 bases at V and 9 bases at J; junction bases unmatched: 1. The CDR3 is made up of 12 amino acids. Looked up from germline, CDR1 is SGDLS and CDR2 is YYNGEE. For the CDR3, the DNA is TGTGCCAGCAGCGTCACAGGGGGTGAGCAGTTCTTC. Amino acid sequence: CASSVTGGEQFF.

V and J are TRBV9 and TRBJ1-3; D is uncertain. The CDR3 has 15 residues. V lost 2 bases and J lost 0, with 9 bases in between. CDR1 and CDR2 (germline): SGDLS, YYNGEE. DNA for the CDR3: TGTGCCAGCAGCGTCGCAGAACTCTCTGGAAACACCATATATTTT. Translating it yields CASSVAELSGNTIYF.

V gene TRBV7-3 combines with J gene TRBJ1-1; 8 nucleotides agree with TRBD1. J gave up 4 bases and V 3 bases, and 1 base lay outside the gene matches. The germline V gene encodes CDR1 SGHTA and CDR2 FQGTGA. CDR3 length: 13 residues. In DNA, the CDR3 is TGTGCCAGCAGCTTCGACAGGGGCACTGAAGCTTTCTTT. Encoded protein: CASSFDRGTEAFF.

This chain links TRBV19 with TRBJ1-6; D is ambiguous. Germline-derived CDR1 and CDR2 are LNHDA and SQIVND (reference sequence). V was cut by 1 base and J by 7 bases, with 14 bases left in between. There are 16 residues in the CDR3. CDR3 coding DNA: TGTGCCAGTAGTATAGTACGGACTCAAATGAATTCACCCCTCCACTTT. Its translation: CASSIVRTQMNSPLHF.

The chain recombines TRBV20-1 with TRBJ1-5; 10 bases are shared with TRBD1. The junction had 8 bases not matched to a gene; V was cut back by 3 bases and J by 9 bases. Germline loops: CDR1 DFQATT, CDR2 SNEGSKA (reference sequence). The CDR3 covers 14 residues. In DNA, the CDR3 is TGCAGTGCTAGTGCGGGACAGGGGATAGGGCCCCAGCATTTT. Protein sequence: CSASAGQGIGPQHF.

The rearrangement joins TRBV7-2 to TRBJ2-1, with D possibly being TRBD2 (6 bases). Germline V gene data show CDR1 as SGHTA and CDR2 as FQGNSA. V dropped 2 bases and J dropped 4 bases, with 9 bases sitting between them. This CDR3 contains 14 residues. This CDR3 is CASSLLATYNEQFF. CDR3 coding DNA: TGTGCCAGCAGCTTACTAGCGACTTACAATGAGCAGTTCTTC. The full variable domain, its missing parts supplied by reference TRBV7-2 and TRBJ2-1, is GAGVSQSPSNKVTEKGKDVELRCDPISGHTALYWYRQSLGQGLEFLIYFQGNSAPDKSGLPSDRFSAERTGGSVSTLTIQRTQQEDSAVYLCASSLLATYNEQFFGPGTRLTVL.

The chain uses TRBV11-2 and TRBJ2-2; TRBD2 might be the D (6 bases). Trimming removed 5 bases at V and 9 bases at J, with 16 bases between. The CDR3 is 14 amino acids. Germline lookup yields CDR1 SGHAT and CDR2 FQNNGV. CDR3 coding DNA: TGTGCCAGCAGCCTACAGACTAGGGACCGGGAGCTGTTTTTT. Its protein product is CASSLQTRDRELFF.

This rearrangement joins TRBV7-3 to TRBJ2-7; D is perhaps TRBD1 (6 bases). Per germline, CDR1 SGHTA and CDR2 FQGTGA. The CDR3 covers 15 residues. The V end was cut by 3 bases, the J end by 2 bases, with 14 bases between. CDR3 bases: TGTGCCAGCAGCTTGGGAAGGACAGCCACCTACGAGCAGTACTTC. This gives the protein CASSLGRTATYEQYF.

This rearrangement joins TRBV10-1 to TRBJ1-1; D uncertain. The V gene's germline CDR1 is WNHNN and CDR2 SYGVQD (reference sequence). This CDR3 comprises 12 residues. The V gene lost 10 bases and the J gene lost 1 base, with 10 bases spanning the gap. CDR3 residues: CATSPENTEAFF. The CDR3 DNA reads TGCGCCACCTCGCCAGAGAACACTGAAGCTTTCTTT.

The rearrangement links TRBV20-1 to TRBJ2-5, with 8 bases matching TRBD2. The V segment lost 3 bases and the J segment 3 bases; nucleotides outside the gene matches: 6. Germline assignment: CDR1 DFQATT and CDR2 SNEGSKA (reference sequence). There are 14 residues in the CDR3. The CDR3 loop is CSASRAGAEETQYF. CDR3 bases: TGCAGTGCTAGTAGAGCGGGGGCCGAAGAGACCCAGTACTTC.

The CDR3 nucleotides are TGTGCCTGGAGTGGCCGGGGGGCCGGGGAGCTGTTTTTT. Its translation is CAWSGRGAGELFF. The genes are TRBV30 and TRBJ2-2; 7 positions match TRBD2. This CDR3 has 13 amino acids. CDR1 is GTSNPN and CDR2 is SVGIG in the germline V gene (reference sequence). Trimming at V came to 1 base and at J to 6 bases, leaving 2 bases not matched to a gene.